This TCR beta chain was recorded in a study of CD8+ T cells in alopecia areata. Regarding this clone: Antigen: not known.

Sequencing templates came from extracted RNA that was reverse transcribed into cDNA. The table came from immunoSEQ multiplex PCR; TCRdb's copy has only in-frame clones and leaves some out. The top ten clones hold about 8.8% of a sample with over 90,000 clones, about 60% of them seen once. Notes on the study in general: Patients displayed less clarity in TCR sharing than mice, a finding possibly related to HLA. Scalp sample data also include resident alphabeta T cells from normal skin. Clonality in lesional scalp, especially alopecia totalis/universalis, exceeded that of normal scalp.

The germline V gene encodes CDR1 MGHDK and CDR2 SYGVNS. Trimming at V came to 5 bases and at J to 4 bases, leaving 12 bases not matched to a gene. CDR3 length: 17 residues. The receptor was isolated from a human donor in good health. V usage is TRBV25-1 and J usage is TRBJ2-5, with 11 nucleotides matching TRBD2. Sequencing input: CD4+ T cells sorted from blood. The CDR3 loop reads CASSPMDSGGAGETQYF. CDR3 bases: TGTGCCAGCAGTCCAATGGATAGCGGGGGGGCCGGAGAGACCCAGTACTTC.